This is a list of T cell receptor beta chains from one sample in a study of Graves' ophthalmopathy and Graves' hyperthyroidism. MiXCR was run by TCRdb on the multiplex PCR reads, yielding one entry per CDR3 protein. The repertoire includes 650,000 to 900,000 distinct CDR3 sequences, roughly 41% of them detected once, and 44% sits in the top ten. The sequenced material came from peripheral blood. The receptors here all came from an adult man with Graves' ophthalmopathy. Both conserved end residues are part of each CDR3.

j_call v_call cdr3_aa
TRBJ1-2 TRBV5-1 CASSLDLQGAYGYTF
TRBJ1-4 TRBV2 CASSSSQGHEKLFF
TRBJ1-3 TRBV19 CASSSQGIAGNTIYF
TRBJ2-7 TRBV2 CASRMTSGVDEQYF
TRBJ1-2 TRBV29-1 CSVDEGANDYGYTF
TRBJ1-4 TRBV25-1 CASSPTSRRVTAELFF
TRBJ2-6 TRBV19 CASRGWGYSSSGANVLTF
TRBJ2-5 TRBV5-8 CACGTGGQETQYF
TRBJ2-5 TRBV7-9 CASSQQGLRQETQYF
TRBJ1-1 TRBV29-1 CSVEEGGKAFF
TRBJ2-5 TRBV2 CASNWGIETQYF
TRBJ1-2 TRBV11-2 CASSYPGTQYGYTF
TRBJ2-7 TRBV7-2 CASSRQGQTYEQYF
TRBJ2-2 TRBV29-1 CSVCTPAGAGTGELFF
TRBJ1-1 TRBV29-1 CSVHTRGNTEAFF
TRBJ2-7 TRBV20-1 CSAHSPSFAPF
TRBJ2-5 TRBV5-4 CASSQRTAEKETQYF
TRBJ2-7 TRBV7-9 CASSLFLSYEQYF
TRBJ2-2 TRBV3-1 CASMRRGASTGELFF
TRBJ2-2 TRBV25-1 CASRSTGVDTGELFF
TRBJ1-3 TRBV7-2 CASSYTGLSGNTIYF
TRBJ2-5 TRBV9 CASSVAVRGPQETQYF
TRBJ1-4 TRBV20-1 CSATRDTGGEKLFF
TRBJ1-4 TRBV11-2 CASSTDRARKLFF
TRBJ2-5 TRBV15 CATSRGTSRGEETQYF
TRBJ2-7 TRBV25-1 CASSPPVGREQYF
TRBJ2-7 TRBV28 CASRSVDEQYF
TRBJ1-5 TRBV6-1 CASRNGGYNQPQHF
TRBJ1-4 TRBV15 CATSRRRDNEKLFF
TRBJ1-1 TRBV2 CASGRGRTKNTEAFF
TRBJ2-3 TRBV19 CASSANRGTDTQYF
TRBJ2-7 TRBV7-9 CASSHEAGGGTYEQYF
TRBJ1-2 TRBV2 CASSQAGTDYGHTF
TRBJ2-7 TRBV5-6 CASSWTGAEQYF
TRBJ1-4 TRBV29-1 CSVRVGASNEKLFF
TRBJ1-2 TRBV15 CATSREYSGTAYGYTF
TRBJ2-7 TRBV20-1 CSAKPGQSYEQYF
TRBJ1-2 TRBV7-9 CASSDRGGNYGYTF
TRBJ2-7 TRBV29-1 CSARVPGGRSYEQYF